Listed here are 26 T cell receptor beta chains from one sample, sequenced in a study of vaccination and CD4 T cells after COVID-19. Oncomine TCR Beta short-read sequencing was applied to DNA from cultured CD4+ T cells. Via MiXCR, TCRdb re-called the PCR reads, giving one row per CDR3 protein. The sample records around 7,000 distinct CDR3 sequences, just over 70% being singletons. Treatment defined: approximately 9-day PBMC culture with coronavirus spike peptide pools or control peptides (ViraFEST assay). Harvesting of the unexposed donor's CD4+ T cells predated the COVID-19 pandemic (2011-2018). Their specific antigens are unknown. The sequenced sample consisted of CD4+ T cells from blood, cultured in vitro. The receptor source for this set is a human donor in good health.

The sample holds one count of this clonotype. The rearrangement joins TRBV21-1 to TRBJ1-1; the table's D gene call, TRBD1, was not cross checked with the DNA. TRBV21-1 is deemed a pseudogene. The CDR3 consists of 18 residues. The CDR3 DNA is TGTGCCAGCAGCAAAGATTTAAGTGAGACAGGGGCAAACACTGAAGCTTTCTTT. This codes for CASSKDLSETGANTEAFF.

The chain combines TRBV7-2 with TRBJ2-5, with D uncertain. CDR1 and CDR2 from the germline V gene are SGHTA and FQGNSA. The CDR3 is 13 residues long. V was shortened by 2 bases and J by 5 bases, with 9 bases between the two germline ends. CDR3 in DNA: TGTGCCAGCAGCTTAAAGGGCCCCGAGACCCAGTACTTC. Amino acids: CASSLKGPETQYF. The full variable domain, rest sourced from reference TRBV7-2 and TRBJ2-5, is GAGVSQSPSNKVTEKGKDVELRCDPISGHTALYWYRQSLGQGLEFLIYFQGNSAPDKSGLPSDRFSAERTGGSVSTLTIQRTQQEDSAVYLCASSLKGPETQYFGPGTRLLVL.

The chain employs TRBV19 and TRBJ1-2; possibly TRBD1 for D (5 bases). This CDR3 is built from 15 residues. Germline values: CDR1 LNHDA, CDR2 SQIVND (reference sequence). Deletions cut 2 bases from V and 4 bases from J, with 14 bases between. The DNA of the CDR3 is TGTGCCAGTAGTATAAAACCCACAGGCTTCTATGGCTACACCTTC. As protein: CASSIKPTGFYGYTF.

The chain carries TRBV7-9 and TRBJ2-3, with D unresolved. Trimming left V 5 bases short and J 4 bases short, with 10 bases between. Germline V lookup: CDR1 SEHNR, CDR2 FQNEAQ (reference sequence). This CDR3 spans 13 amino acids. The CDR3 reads CASSEMWADTQYF. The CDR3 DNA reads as TGTGCCAGCAGCGAAATGTGGGCAGATACGCAGTATTTT.

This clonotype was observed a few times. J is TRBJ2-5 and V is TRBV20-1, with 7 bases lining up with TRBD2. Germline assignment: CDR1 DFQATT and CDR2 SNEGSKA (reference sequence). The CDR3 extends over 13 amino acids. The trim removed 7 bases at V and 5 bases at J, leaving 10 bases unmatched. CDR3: CSVSRGVDETQYF. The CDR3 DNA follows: TGCAGTGTTTCCCGGGGGGTTGACGAGACCCAGTACTTC.

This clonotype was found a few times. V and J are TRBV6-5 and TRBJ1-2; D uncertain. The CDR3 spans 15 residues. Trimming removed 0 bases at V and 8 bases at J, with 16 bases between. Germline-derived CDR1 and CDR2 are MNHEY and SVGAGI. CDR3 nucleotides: TGTGCCAGCAGTTACTCGGGCAGGCCGGAGGAGGGCTACACCTTC. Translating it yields CASSYSGRPEEGYTF.

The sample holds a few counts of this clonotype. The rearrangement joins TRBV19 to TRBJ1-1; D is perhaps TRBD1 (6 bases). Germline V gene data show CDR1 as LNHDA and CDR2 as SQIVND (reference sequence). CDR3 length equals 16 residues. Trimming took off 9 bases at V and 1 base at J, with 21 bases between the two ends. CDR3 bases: TGTGCCAGCGCGTACGGGACAAGAGAGAGGAACACTGAAGCTTTCTTT. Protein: CASAYGTRERNTEAFF.

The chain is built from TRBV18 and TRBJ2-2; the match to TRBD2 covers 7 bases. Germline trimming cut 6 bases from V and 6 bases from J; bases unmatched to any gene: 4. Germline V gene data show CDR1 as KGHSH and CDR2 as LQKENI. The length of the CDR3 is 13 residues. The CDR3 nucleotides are TGTGCCAGCTCGCGGACTAGTTCCGGGGAGCTGTTTTTT. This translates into CASSRTSSGELFF.

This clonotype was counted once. CDR3 in DNA: TGTGCCAGCAGTTACGGACAGGGGGCGAACTGGGCTTCAAATCAGCCCCAGCATTTT. Translation: CASSYGQGANWASNQPQHF. The chain uses TRBV6-5 and TRBJ1-5; TRBD1 matches 11 bases. The germline gives CDR1 MNHEY, CDR2 SVGAGI. CDR3 length: 19 residues. Losses at the gene ends were 2 bases for V and 4 bases for J; bases not matched to a gene: 13.

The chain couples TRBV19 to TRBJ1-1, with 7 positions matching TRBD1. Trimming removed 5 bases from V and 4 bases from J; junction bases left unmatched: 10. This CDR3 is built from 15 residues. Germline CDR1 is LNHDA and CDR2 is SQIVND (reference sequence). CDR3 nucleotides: TGTGCCAGTAGTCCAAACAGGGGAGTCGGCACTGAAGCTTTCTTT. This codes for CASSPNRGVGTEAFF.

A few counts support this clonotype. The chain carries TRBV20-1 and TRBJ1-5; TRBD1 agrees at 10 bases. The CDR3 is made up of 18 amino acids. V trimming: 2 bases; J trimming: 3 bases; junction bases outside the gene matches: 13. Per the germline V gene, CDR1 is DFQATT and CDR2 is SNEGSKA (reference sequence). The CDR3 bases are TGCAGTGCTAGATCCCTGACAGGGGGCCCCGCTATCAATCAGCCCCAGCATTTT. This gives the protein CSARSLTGGPAINQPQHF.

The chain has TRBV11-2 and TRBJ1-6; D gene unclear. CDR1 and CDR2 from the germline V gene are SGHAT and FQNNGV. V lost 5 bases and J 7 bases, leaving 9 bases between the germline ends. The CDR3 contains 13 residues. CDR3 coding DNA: TGTGCCAGCAGCCCCGGACCCAATTCACCCCTCCACTTT. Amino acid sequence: CASSPGPNSPLHF.

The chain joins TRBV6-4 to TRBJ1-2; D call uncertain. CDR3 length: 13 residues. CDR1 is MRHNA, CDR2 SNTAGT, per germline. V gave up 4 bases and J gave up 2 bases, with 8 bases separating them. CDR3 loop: CASSVIANYGYTF. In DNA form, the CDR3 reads TGTGCCAGCAGTGTCATAGCGAACTATGGCTACACCTTC.

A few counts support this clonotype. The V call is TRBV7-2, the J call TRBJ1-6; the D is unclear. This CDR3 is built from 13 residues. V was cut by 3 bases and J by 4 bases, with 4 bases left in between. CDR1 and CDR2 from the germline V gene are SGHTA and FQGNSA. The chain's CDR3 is CASSFRYNSPLHF. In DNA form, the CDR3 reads TGTGCCAGCAGCTTCCGATATAATTCACCCCTCCACTTT.

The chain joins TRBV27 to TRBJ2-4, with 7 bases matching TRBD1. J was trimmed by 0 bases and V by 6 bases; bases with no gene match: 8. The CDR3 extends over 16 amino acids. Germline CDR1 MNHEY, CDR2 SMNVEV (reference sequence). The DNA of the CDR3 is TGTGCCAGCAGGACAGGGCGCAACCTAGCCAAAAACATTCAGTACTTC. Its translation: CASRTGRNLAKNIQYF.

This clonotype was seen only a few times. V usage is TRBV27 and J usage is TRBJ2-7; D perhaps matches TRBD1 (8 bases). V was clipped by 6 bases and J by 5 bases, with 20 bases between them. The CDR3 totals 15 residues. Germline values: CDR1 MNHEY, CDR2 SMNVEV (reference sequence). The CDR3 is CASSLGGQAGDEQYF. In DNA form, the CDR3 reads TGTGCCAGCAGCCTGGGGGGACAGGCGGGAGACGAGCAGTACTTC.

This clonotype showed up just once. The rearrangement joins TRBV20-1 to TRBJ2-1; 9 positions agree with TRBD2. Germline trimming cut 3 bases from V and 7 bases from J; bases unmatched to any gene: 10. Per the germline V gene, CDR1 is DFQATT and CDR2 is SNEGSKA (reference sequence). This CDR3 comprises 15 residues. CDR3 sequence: CSASVSWLAGNEQFF. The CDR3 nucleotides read TGCAGTGCTAGCGTCTCGTGGCTAGCGGGAAATGAGCAGTTCTTC.

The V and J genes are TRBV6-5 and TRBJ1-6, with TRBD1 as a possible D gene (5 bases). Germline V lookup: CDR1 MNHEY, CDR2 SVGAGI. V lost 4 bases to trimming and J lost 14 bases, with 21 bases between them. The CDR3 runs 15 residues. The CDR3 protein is CASSSLQRRGYSLHF. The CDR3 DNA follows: TGTGCCAGCAGTTCCCTTCAGCGTAGGGGCTACTCCCTCCACTTT.

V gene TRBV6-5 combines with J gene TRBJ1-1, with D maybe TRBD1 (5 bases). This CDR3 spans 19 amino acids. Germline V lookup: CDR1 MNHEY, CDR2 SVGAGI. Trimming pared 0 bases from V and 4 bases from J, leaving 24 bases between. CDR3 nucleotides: TGTGCCAGCAGTTACTCGAGTTCCATTGGGGCTAGGAAGGGCACTGAAGCTTTCTTT. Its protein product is CASSYSSSIGARKGTEAFF.

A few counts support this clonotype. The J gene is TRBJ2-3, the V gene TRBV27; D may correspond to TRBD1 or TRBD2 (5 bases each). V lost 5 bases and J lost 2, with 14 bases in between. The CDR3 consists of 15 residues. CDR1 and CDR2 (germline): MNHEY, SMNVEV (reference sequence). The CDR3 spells CASSPRDPYTDTQYF. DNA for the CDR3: TGTGCCAGCAGTCCCCGGGACCCCTACACAGATACGCAGTATTTT.

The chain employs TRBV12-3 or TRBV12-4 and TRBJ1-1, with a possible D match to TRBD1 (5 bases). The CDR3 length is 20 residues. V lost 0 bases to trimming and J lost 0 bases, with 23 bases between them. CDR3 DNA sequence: TGTGCCAGCAGTTTAGCACGTAGGGGACTACCGAAAAACATGAACACTGAAGCTTTCTTT. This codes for CASSLARRGLPKNMNTEAFF.

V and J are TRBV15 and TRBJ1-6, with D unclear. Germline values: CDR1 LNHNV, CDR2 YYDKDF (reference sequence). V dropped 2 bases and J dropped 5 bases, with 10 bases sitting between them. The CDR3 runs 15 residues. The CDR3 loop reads CATSRQRRNNSPLHF. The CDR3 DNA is TGTGCCACCAGCAGACAGCGGAGGAATAATTCACCCCTCCACTTT.

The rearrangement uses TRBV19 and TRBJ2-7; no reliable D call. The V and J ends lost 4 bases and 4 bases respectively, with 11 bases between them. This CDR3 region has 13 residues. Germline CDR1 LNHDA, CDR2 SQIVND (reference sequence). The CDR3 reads CASSTLLGYEQYF. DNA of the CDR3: TGTGCCAGTAGTACCCTTTTGGGGTACGAGCAGTACTTC.

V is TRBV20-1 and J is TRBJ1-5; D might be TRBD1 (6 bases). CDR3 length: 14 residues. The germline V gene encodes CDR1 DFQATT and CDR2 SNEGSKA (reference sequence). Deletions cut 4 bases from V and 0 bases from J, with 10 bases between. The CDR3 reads CSAKTGFSNQPQHF. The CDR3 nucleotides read TGCAGTGCTAAAACAGGGTTTAGCAATCAGCCCCAGCATTTT.

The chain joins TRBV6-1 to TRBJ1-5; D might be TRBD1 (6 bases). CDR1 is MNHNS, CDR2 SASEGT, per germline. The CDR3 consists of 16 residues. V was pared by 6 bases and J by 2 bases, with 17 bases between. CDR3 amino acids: CASRTNQGSGNQPQHF. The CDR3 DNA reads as TGTGCCAGCAGAACTAATCAGGGGTCGGGCAATCAGCCCCAGCATTTT.

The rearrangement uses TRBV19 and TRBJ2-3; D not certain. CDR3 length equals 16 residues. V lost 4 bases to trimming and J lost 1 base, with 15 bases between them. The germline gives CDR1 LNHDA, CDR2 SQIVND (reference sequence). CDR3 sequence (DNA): TGTGCCAGTAGTAGCGCCGTTGTCGCGCGCACAGATACGCAGTATTTT. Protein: CASSSAVVARTDTQYF.